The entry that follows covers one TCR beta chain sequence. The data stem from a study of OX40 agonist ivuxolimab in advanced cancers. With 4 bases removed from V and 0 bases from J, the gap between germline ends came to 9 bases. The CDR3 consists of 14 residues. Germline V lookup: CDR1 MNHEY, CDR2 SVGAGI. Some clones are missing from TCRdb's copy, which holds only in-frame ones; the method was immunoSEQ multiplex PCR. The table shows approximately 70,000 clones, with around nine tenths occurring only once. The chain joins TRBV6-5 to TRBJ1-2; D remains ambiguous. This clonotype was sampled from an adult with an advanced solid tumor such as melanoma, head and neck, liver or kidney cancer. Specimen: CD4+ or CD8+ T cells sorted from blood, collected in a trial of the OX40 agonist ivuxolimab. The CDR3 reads CASSWKNTNYGYTF. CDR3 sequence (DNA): TGTGCCAGCAGTTGGAAGAATACTAACTATGGCTACACCTTC.